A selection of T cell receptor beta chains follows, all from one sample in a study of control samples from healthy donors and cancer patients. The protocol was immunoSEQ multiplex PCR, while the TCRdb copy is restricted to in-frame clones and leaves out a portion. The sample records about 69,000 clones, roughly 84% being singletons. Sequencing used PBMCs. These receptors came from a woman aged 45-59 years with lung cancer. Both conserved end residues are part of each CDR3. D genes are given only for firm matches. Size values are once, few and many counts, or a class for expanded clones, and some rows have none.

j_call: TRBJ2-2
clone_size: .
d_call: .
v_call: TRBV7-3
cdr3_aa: CASSPHPGQSTGELFF
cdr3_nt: TGTGCCAGCAGCCCCCACCCAGGACAGTCCACCGGGGAGCTGTTTTTT

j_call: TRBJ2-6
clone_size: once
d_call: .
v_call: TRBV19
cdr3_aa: CASSYLGQPSGANVLTF
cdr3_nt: TGTGCCAGTAGCTATCTAGGACAGCCCTCTGGGGCCAACGTCCTGACTTTC

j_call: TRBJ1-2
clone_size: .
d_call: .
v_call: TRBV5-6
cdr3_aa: CASSLSPGAPDGYTF
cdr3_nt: TGTGCCAGCAGCCTTTCGCCGGGTGCACCGGATGGCTACACCTTC

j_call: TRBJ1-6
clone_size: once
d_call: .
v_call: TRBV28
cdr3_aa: CASSFLDRDNSPLHF
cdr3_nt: TGTGCCAGCAGTTTTTTGGACCGGGATAATTCACCCCTCCACTTT

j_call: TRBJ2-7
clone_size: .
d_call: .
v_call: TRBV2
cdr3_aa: CASSVRDEQYF
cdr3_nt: TGTGCCAGCAGTGTAAGGGACGAGCAGTACTTC

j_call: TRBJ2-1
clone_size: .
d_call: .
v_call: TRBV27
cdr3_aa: CASQAGRSSYNEQFF
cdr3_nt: TGTGCCAGCCAGGCGGGACGGAGCTCCTACAATGAGCAGTTCTTC

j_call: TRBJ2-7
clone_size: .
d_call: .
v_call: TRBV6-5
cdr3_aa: CASSYWTTPYEQYF
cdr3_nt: TGTGCCAGCAGTTACTGGACAACCCCCTACGAGCAGTACTTC

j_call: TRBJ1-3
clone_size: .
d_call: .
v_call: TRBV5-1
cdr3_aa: CASSLAQGGSGNTIYF
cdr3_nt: TGCGCCAGCAGCTTGGCGCAGGGAGGGAGTGGAAACACCATATATTTT

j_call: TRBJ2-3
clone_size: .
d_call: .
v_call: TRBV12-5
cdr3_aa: CASGPGTVASTDTQYF
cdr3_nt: TGTGCTAGTGGTCCCGGGACGGTAGCTAGCACAGATACGCAGTATTTT

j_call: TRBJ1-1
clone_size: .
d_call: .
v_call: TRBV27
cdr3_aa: CASSPRDNTEAFF
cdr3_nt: TGTGCCAGCAGTCCGCGGGATAACACTGAAGCTTTCTTT

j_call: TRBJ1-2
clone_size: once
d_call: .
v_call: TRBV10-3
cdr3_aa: CAIRPGEQRGYTF
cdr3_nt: TGTGCCATCAGGCCCGGGGAACAACGTGGCTACACCTTC

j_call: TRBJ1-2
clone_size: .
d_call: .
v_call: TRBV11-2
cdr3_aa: CASSLIEGTGYTF
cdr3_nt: TGTGCCAGCAGCTTAATCGAGGGTACTGGCTACACCTTC

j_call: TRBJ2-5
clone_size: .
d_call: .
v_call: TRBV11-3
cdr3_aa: CASSRQVQETQYF
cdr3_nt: TGTGCCAGCAGCCGACAGGTCCAAGAGACCCAGTACTTC

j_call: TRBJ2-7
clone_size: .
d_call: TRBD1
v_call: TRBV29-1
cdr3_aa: CSVDPGQGDFEQYF
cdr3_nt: TGCAGCGTTGATCCCGGACAGGGGGACTTCGAGCAGTACTTC

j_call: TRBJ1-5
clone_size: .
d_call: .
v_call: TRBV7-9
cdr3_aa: CASSSDSSNQPQHF
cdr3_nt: TGTGCCAGCAGCTCAGACAGTAGCAATCAGCCCCAGCATTTT

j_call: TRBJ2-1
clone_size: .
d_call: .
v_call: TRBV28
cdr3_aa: CASSPSSYNEQFF
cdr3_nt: TGTGCCAGCAGCCCTAGCTCCTACAATGAGCAGTTCTTC

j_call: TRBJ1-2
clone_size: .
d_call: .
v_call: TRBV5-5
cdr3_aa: CASSVVRAEGYTF
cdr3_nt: TGTGCCAGCAGCGTCGTGAGGGCTGAGGGCTACACCTTC

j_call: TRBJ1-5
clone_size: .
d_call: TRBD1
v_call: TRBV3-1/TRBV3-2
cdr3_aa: CASSQTQGTGNQPQHF
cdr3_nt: TGTGCCAGCAGCCAAACACAGGGGACAGGCAATCAGCCCCAGCATTTT

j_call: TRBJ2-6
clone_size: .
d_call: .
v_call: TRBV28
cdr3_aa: CASSFVLQAGANVLTF
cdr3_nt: TGTGCCAGCAGTTTTGTCCTCCAGGCTGGGGCCAACGTCCTGACTTTC

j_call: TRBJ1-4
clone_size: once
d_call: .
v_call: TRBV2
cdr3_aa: CASTPVGAIEKLFF
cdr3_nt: TGTGCCAGCACCCCGGTGGGGGCGATCGAAAAACTGTTTTTT

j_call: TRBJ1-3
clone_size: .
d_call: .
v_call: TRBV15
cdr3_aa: CATSGQGSGNTIYF
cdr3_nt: TGTGCCACCAGCGGGCAGGGCTCTGGAAACACCATATATTTT

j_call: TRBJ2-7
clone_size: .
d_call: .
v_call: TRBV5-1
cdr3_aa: CASSLPGTVYYEQYF
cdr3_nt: TGCGCCAGCAGCCTGCCCGGGACTGTCTACTACGAGCAGTACTTC

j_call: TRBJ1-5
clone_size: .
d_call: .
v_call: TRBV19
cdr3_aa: CASSLPDTNSNQPQHF
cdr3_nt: TGTGCCAGTAGCCTACCTGACACAAATAGCAATCAGCCCCAGCATTTT

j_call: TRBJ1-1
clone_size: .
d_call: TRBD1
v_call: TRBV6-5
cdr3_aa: CASSRVQGALEAFF
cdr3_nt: TGTGCCAGCAGCCGCGTACAGGGGGCGCTTGAAGCTTTCTTT

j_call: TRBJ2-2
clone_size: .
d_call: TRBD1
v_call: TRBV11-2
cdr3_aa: CASSLDLGTGGTGELFF
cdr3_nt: TGTGCCAGCAGCTTAGATCTCGGGACAGGGGGCACCGGGGAGCTGTTTTTT

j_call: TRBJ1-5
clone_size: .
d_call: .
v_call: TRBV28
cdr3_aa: CASIPAQGGNQPQHF
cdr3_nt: TGTGCCAGCATTCCTGCCCAGGGAGGCAATCAGCCCCAGCATTTT

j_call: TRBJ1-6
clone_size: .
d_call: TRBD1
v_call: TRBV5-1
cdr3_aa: CASSWDRGNSPLHF
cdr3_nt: TGCGCCAGCAGCTGGGACAGGGGGAATTCACCCCTCCACTTT

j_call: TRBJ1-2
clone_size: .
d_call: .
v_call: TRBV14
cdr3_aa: CASSPGPLKGYTF
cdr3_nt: TGTGCCAGCAGCCCGGGACCTCTTAAGGGCTACACCTTC

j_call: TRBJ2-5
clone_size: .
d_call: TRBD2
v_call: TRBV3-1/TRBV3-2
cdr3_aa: CASSQEKSLAGGLRLQETQYF
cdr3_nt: TGTGCCAGCAGCCAAGAGAAATCACTAGCGGGGGGGTTGAGGTTACAAGAGACCCAGTACTTC

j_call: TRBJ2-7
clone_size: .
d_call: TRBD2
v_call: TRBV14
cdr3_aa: CASSQEKIAASGAYEQYF
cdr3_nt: TGTGCCAGCAGCCAAGAAAAGATTGCGGCTAGCGGAGCCTACGAGCAGTACTTC

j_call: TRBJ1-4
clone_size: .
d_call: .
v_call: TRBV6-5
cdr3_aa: CASSRTAAYEKLFF
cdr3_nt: TGTGCCAGCAGCCGGACAGCGGCCTATGAAAAACTGTTTTTT

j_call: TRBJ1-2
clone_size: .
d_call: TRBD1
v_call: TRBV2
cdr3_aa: CASVERGLNYGYTF
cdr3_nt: TGTGCCAGCGTCGAAAGGGGGCTGAACTATGGCTACACCTTC

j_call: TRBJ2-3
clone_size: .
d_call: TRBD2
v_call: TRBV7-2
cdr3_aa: CASSRKGTIPDTQYF
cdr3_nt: TGTGCCAGCAGCAGAAAAGGGACTATTCCAGATACGCAGTATTTT

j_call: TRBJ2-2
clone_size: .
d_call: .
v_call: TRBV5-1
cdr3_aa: CASMAPNTGELFF
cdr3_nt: TGCGCCAGCATGGCACCGAACACCGGGGAGCTGTTTTTT

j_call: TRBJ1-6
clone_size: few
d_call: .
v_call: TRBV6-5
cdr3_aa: CASHSIDSPLHF
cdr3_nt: TGTGCCAGCCATTCAATAGATTCACCCCTCCACTTT